A selection of T cell receptor beta chains follows, all from one sample in a study of long-term antiretroviral therapy in people with HIV. Here immunoSEQ multiplex PCR was the method, and the copy in TCRdb shows in-frame clones only, minus some. The sample shows roughly 40,000 clones, approximately 85% of them seen only once. The sample was unsorted PBMCs, taken 3.1 years after starting antiretroviral therapy. Receptors were obtained from a woman aged 45 to 65 with HIV. Both conserved end residues are part of each CDR3. A D gene is named only where the DNA matches it firmly. Size is omitted from some rows. Given values are once, few, many or a class for expanded clones.

d_gene | j_gene | v_gene | abundance | CDR3nt | CDR3aa
NA | TRBJ2-3 | TRBV30 | NA | TGTGCCTGGAGTTCGGGGGAGCAAACGCAGTATTTT | CAWSSGEQTQYF
TRBD2 | TRBJ2-7 | TRBV5-1 | NA | TGCGCCAGCAGCTTTTTGACTAGCGGGGAGACTACGTGGTACTTC | CASSFLTSGETTWYF
NA | TRBJ1-5 | TRBV5-1 | once | TGCGCCAGCAGCTTGGGGACAACAAATCAGCCCCAGCATTTT | CASSLGTTNQPQHF
NA | TRBJ2-3 | TRBV5-5 | NA | TGTGCCAGCAGCTCCCGGCGGGGTGATGGCACAGATACGCAGTATTTT | CASSSRRGDGTDTQYF
NA | TRBJ2-2 | TRBV9 | NA | TGTGCCAGCAGCTCTCAGGGAAACACCGGGGAGCTGTTTTTT | CASSSQGNTGELFF
NA | TRBJ1-4 | TRBV7-9 | NA | TGTGCCAGCCAAAACGGGGGGACGACTAATGAAAAACTGTTTTTT | CASQNGGTTNEKLFF
TRBD2 | TRBJ2-2 | TRBV7-3 | NA | TGTGCCAGCAGCTTATCCGGCGGGGGGGCCTACACCGGGGAGCTGTTTTTT | CASSLSGGGAYTGELFF
NA | TRBJ2-7 | TRBV18 | NA | TGTGCCAGCTCACAGCCCCCGACAGCGACAGACGAGCAGTACTTC | CASSQPPTATDEQYF
NA | TRBJ1-2 | TRBV27 | NA | TGTGCCAGCAGTCCCGGGACGTTAGATGGCTACACCTTC | CASSPGTLDGYTF
NA | TRBJ2-5 | TRBV7-8 | NA | TGTGCCAGCAGCTTGTCTTTCCGGGACAAGCAAGAGACCCAGTACTTC | CASSLSFRDKQETQYF